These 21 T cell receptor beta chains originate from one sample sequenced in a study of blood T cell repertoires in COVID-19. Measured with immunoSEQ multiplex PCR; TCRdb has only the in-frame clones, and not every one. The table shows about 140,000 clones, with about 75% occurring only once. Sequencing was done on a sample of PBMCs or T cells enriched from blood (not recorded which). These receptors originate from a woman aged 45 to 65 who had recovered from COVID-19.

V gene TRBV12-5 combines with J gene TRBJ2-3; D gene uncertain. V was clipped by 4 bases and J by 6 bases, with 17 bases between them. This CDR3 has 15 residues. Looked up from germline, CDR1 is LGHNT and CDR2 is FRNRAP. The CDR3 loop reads CASGSGVQNPDTQYF. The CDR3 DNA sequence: TGTGCTAGTGGTTCAGGTGTACAGAACCCCGATACGCAGTATTTT.

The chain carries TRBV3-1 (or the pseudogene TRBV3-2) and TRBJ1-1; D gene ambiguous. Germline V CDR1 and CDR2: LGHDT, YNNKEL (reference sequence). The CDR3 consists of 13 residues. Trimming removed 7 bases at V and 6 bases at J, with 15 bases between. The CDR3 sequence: CASKAPGGAEAFF. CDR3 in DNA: TGTGCCAGCAAAGCTCCGGGAGGCGCTGAAGCTTTCTTT.

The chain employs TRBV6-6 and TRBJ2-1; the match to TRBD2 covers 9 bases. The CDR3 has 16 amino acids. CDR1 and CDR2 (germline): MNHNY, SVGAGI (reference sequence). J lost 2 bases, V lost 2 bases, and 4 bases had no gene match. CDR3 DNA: TGTGCCAGCAGTTACGATGGCGGGGGGGCCTACAATGAGCAGTTCTTC. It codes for CASSYDGGGAYNEQFF.

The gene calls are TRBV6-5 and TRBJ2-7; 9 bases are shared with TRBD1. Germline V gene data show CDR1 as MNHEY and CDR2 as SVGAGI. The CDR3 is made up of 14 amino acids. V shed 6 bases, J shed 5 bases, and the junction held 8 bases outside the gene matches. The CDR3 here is CASRQTGGNDEQYF. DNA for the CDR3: TGTGCCAGCAGACAGACAGGGGGTAACGACGAGCAGTACTTC.

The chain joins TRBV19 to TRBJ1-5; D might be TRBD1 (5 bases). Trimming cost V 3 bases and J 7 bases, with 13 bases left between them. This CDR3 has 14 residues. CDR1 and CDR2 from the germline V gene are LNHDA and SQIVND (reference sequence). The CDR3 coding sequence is TGTGCCAGTAGTATTCAAGGGCAGGGACAGCCCCAGCATTTT. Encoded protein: CASSIQGQGQPQHF.

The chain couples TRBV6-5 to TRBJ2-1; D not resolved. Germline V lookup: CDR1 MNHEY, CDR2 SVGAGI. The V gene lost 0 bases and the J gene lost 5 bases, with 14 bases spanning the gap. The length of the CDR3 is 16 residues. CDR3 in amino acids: CASSYSPFGRDNEQFF. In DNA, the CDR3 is TGTGCCAGCAGTTACTCGCCGTTTGGGCGAGACAATGAGCAGTTCTTC.

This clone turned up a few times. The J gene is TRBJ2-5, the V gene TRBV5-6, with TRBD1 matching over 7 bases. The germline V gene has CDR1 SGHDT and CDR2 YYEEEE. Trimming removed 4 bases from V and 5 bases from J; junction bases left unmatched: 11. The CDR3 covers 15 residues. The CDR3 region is CASSRKTGSGETQYF. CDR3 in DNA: TGTGCCAGCAGCCGTAAGACAGGGTCAGGGGAGACCCAGTACTTC. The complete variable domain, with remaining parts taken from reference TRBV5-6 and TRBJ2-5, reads DAGVTQSPTHLIKTRGQQVTLRCSPKSGHDTVSWYQQALGQGPQFIFQYYEEEERQRGNFPDRFSGHQFPNYSSELNVNALLLGDSALYLCASSRKTGSGETQYFGPGTRLLVL.

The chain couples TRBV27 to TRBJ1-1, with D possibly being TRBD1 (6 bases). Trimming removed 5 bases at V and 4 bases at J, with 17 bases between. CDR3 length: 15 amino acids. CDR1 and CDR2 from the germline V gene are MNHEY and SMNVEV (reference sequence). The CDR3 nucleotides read TGTGCCAGCAGTCCTTCGGGGGGGGCGGTCACTGAAGCTTTCTTT. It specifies CASSPSGGAVTEAFF.

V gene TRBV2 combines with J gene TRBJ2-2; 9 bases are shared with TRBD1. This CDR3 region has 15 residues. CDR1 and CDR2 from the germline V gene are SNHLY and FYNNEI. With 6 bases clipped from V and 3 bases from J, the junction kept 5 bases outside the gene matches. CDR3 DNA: TGTGCCAGCAGAGTTAGGACAGGGGACACCGGGGAGCTGTTTTTT. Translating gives CASRVRTGDTGELFF.

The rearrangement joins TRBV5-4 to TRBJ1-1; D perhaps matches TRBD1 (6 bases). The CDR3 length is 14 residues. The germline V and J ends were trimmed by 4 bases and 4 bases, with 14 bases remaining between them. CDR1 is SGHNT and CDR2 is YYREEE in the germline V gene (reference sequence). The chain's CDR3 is CASSLDRTRTEAFF. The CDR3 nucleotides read TGTGCCAGCAGCCTTGACAGGACACGCACTGAAGCTTTCTTT.

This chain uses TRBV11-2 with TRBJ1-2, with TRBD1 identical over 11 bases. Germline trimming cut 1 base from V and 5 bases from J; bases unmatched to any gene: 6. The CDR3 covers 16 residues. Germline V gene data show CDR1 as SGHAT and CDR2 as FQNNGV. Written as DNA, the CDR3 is TGTGCCAGCAGCTTAGCTAGGACAGGGGGCGCTTATGGCTACACCTTC. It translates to CASSLARTGGAYGYTF.

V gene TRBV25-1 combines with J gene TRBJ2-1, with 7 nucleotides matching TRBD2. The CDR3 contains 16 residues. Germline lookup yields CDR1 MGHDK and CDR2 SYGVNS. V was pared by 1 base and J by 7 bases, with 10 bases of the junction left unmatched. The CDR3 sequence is CASSEWGGGSDNEQFF. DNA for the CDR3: TGTGCCAGCAGTGAATGGGGTGGCGGGAGTGATAATGAGCAGTTCTTC.

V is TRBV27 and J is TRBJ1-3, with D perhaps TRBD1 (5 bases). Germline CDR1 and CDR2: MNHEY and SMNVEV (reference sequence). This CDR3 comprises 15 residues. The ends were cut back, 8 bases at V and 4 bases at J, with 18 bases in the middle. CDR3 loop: CASGKAGGLGNTIYF. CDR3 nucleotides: TGTGCCAGCGGAAAGGCGGGGGGACTAGGAAACACCATATATTTT.

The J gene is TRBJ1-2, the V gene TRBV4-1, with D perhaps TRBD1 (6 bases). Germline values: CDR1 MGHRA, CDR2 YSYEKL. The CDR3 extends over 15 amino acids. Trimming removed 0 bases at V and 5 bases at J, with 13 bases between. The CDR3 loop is CASSQDSTGYYGYTF. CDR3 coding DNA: TGCGCCAGCAGCCAAGATTCTACAGGGTATTATGGCTACACCTTC.

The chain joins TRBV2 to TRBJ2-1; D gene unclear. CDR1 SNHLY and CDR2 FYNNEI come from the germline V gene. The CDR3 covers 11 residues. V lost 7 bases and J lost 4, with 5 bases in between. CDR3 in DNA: TGTGCCAGCACGGTGTACAATGAGCAGTTCTTC. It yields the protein CASTVYNEQFF.

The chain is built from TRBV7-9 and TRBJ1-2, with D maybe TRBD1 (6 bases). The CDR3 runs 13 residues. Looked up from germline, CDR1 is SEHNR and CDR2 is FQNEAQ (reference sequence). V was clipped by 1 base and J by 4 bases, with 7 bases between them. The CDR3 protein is CASSLGTAYGYTF. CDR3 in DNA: TGTGCCAGCAGCTTAGGGACAGCCTATGGCTACACCTTC.

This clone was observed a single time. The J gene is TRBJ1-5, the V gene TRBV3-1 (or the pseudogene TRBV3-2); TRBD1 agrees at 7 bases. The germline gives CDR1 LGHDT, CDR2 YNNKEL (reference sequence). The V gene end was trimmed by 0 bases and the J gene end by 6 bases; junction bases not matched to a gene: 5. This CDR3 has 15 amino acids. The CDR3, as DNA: TGTGCCAGCAGCCAAGATCTAAGGGGGCGTCAGCCCCAGCATTTT. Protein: CASSQDLRGRQPQHF.

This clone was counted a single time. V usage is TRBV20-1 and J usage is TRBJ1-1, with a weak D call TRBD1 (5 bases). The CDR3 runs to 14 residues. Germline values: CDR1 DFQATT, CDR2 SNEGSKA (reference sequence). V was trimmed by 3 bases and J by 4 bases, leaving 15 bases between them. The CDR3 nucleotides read TGCAGTGCTAGTTGGCAGGGTTCGGGCACTGAAGCTTTCTTT. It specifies CSASWQGSGTEAFF.

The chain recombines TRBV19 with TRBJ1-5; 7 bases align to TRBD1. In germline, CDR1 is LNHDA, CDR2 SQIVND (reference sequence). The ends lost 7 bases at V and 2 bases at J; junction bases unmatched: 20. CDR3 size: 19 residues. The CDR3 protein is CASTNAGGNTGYGNQPQHF. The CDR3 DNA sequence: TGTGCCAGTACCAATGCAGGGGGGAATACTGGATATGGCAATCAGCCCCAGCATTTT. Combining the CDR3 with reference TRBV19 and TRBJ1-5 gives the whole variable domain DGGITQSPKYLFRKEGQNVTLSCEQNLNHDAMYWYRQDPGQGLRLIYYSQIVNDFQKGDIAEGYSVSREKKESFPLTVTSAQKNPTAFYLCASTNAGGNTGYGNQPQHFGDGTRLSIL.

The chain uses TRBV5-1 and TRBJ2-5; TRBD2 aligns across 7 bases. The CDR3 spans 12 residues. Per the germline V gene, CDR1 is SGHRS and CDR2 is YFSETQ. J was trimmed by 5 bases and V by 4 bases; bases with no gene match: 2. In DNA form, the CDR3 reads TGCGCCAGCAGCCCCGGGGGGGAGACCCAGTACTTC. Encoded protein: CASSPGGETQYF.

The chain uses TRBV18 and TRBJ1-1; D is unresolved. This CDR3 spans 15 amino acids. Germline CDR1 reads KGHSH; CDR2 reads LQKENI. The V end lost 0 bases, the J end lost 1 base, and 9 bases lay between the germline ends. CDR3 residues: CASSPPGRSNTEAFF. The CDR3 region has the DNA TGTGCCAGCTCACCACCGGGCAGGTCGAACACTGAAGCTTTCTTT.